The 7 T cell receptor beta chains below come from one sample, sequenced in a study of preoperative IRX-2 immunotherapy in early breast cancer. Regarding treatment: preoperative locoregional IRX-2 cytokine immunotherapy. This table comes from immunoSEQ multiplex PCR, and its TCRdb copy is limited to in-frame clones, with some not included. This table has more than 35,000 clones, 77% appearing once. The material sequenced was tumor tissue, taken after IRX-2 immunotherapy. The receptors were gathered from a human donor with breast cancer.

The chain recombines TRBV6-8 with TRBJ2-5; weak D call: TRBD2 (5 bases). The V end was cut by 3 bases, the J end by 4 bases, with 9 bases between. This CDR3 contains 13 residues. CDR1 is MNHGY, CDR2 SAAAGT, per germline. The CDR3, as DNA: TGTGCCAGCAGTTATTACGCGGGAGAGACCCAGTACTTC. Protein: CASSYYAGETQYF.

The CDR3 DNA is TGCGCCAGCAGCCCGGAAGGACAGGAGGGTTGGTACTTC. Amino acid sequence: CASSPEGQEGWYF. V and J are TRBV23-1 and TRBJ2-5, with a tentative D call TRBD1 (7 bases). TRBV23-1 is filed as an ORF, its function uncertain. The CDR3 length is 13 residues. Deletions cut 6 bases from V and 13 bases from J, with 21 bases between.

J is TRBJ1-5 and V is TRBV18, with TRBD1 identical over 8 bases. The germline gives CDR1 KGHSH, CDR2 LQKENI. Trimming took 4 bases from V and 6 from J; bases not matched to a gene: 5. This CDR3 contains 14 residues. CDR3 in amino acids: CASSLGTGGQPQHF. DNA for the CDR3: TGTGCCAGCTCACTCGGGACAGGAGGTCAGCCCCAGCATTTT.

The chain recombines TRBV4-1 with TRBJ1-5; unclear D gene. CDR1 is MGHRA, CDR2 YSYEKL, per germline. V lost 0 bases to trimming and J lost 7 bases, with 10 bases between them. The CDR3 runs 14 residues. CDR3 in DNA: TGCGCCAGCAGCCAAGATCGATGGGGACAGCCCCAGCATTTT. This translates into CASSQDRWGQPQHF.

The chain joins TRBV5-1 to TRBJ1-2; 7 bases are a match to TRBD1. The CDR3 totals 14 residues. V dropped 0 bases and J dropped 5; count of bases not matched to a gene: 4. CDR1 SGHRS and CDR2 YFSETQ come from the germline V gene. CDR3 sequence reads: CASSLDRGGYGYTF. The CDR3, as DNA: TGCGCCAGCAGCTTGGACAGGGGCGGGTATGGCTACACCTTC.

The chain recombines TRBV7-5 with TRBJ2-7; TRBD1 is the table's D call and was not checked against the DNA. TRBV7-5 has pseudogene status. CDR3 length: 17 residues. The CDR3 region has the DNA TGTGCCAGCAGCTTCGACCCCGGGACAGGGAAATTGTACGAGCAGTACTTC. Protein sequence: CASSFDPGTGKLYEQYF.

The V call is TRBV6-8, the J call TRBJ2-7; no clear D gene. V lost 5 bases, J lost 3 bases, and 17 bases lay in between. The CDR3 sequence is 15 residues long. The germline gives CDR1 MNHGY, CDR2 SAAAGT. The CDR3 sequence: CASSATSYYIYEQYF. The CDR3 nucleotides are TGTGCCAGCAGTGCGACTTCCTATTATATCTACGAGCAGTACTTC.